This T cell receptor (beta chain) was observed in a study of early T cells in non-severe SARS-CoV-2 infection (dated by TCRdb to the early 2020s). With respect to the entire study: Bulk RNA from unsorted whole blood was used for TCR sequencing, so alpha and beta chains could not be paired. General study outcomes and caveats: Matching against VDJdb was skewed toward anti-spike CD8 responses, likely underestimated virus-specific expansions, and missed private and CD4 specificities.

Libraries were made using 5' RACE. Sequencing took place on a NextSeq 500. To correct for sequencing error and PCR bias, the TCR library protocol tagged individual cDNA molecules with unique molecular identifiers. Sequencing covered both TCR alpha and beta chains, and within each sample the abundances of alpha and beta sequences were tightly co-correlated. The authors processed their data as follows. Decombinator V4 was used to annotate TCR sequences for V gene, J gene and CDR3. Expanded TCRs were defined as changing significantly between any two time points under a Poisson model with p below 0.0001. TCR abundances were normalised to the total number of TCRs sequenced per sample and were expressed as counts per million. VDJdb, accessed 1 November 2021, was searched for CMV, EBV and SARS-CoV-2 annotated TCRs, with TCRs annotated for multiple antigens excluded. TCRdb reworked the public reads: Q25 trimming with fastp, MiXCR clone assembly, productive beta chains retained. Rows are combined by CDR3 protein, so each entry shows the most common genes and DNA. These V and J calls derive from TCRdb rather than the authors' analysis. In all, the sample holds some 45,000 distinct CDR3 sequences, and under 7.5% of those were seen once. The top ten clonotypes cover approximately 8% of the sample.

At least ten counts were recorded for this clonotype. It lacks a known antigen. Per-nucleotide qualities are absent, and no much larger clonotype sits a single base away. The study was a case-control design nested within a healthcare worker cohort in London, UK, with weekly nasopharyngeal swab PCR tests and blood sampling. Between 23 and 31 March 2020, the week of the UK lockdown, healthcare workers were enrolled and then followed up weekly for as long as 16 weeks. The sequence came from an adult who was a healthcare worker with PCR-confirmed SARS-CoV-2 infection or an uninfected control (not recorded which). Sequenced material: whole blood.

The nucleotides read TGTGCCCCAAGAATGACAGGGAACGAGCAGTACTTC. This is translated as CAPRMTGNEQYF. The rearranged segments are TRBV24-1 and TRBJ2-7, and 7 junction bases match TRBD1. V is cut back by 12 bases and J by 5 bases, with 9 bases in the junction unmatched. Per the germline V gene, KGHDR is the CDR1 and SFDVKD is the CDR2. The CDR3 contains 12 residues, cysteine and phenylalanine counted. The DNA shown is the 36-base CDR3, in frame from base 1.